Listed here are 29 T cell receptor beta chains from one sample, sequenced in a study of cytomegalovirus exposure and HLA in healthy donors (TCRdb year 2017). Library creation used the immunoSEQ multiplex PCR assay. A mixture of 60 forward primers for TCR Vbeta segments and 13 reverse primers for TCR Jbeta segments was used in the multiplex PCR. As stored in TCRdb, this immuneACCESS dataset retains in-frame rearrangements with V and J assigned. A fraction of the clones does not appear; measured against another copy, unresolved V genes explain less than half of the discrepancy, and the remainder lacks a known reason. This sample gives around 150,000 clones in total; roughly 79% of them show up just once. Of the sample, over 0.6% falls within the top ten clones. Sample: PBMCs. The source of these receptors is a male donor in good health and CMV-seronegative.

The chain joins TRBV9 to TRBJ2-7, with D unresolved. The CDR3 covers 14 residues. The V end was cut by 2 bases, the J end by 6 bases, with 15 bases between. Germline V gene data show CDR1 as SGDLS and CDR2 as YYNGEE. The chain's CDR3 is CASSVQADIFEQYF. CDR3 nucleotides: TGTGCCAGCAGCGTCCAAGCCGACATTTTCGAGCAGTACTTC.

The chain has TRBV27 and TRBJ1-4; possibly TRBD1 for D (5 bases). Trimming stripped 10 bases from V and 4 bases from J, with 13 bases between. The CDR3 contains 13 residues. Looked up from germline, CDR1 is MNHEY and CDR2 is SMNVEV (reference sequence). CDR3 DNA sequence: TGTGCCACCCCGGGACTGGGTAATGAAAAACTGTTTTTT. It specifies CATPGLGNEKLFF.

This chain connects TRBV5-5 to TRBJ2-3, with D possibly TRBD1 on 6 matching bases. Between the trimmed V and J ends, which lost 0 bases and 4 bases, there was a span of 9 bases. Germline V gene sequence: CDR1 SGHKS, CDR2 YYEKEE (reference sequence). The CDR3 spans 14 residues. DNA of the CDR3: TGTGCCAGCAGCTTGGATGGGGGCCCAGATACGCAGTATTTT. It yields the protein CASSLDGGPDTQYF.

The rearrangement uses TRBV7-8 and TRBJ2-3, with D unresolved. This CDR3 has 15 residues. Germline V lookup: CDR1 SGHVS, CDR2 FQNEAQ. Trimming removed 0 bases from V and 1 base from J, with 8 bases in between. CDR3 sequence (DNA): TGTGCCAGCAGCTTAGCGGTGCCGGGCACAGATACGCAGTATTTT. Protein sequence: CASSLAVPGTDTQYF.

V gene TRBV9 combines with J gene TRBJ2-7, with 8 bases matching TRBD1. Germline assignment: CDR1 SGDLS and CDR2 YYNGEE. The CDR3 sequence is 16 residues long. Losses at the gene ends were 1 base for V and 7 bases for J; bases not matched to a gene: 13. CDR3 residues: CASSVSGTGHLQEQYF. CDR3 sequence (DNA): TGTGCCAGCAGCGTATCCGGGACAGGACACCTGCAGGAGCAGTACTTC.

This chain uses TRBV29-1 with TRBJ1-2; D is possibly TRBD1 (5 bases). CDR1 is SQVTM, CDR2 ANQGSEA, per germline. V lost 0 bases and J lost 8, with 16 bases in between. There are 14 residues in the CDR3. The CDR3 protein is CSVEDSSPGVGYTF. CDR3 nucleotide sequence: TGCAGCGTTGAAGATTCGTCCCCGGGGGTCGGCTACACCTTC.

The chain uses TRBV13 and TRBJ2-3; the D gene is possibly TRBD2 (5 bases). This CDR3 has 12 amino acids. CDR1 is PRHDT, CDR2 FYEKMQ, per germline (reference sequence). V lost 5 bases and J lost 6, with 9 bases in between. The CDR3 DNA reads as TGTGCCAGCAGCCTGGAGGACGATACGCAGTATTTT. Residues: CASSLEDDTQYF.

The J gene is TRBJ2-2, the V gene TRBV5-4, with 8 bases identical to TRBD2. The CDR3 contains 16 residues. J gave up 6 bases and V 4 bases, and 11 bases lay outside the gene matches. Germline V gene lookup returns CDR1 SGHNT and CDR2 YYREEE (reference sequence). CDR3 loop: CASSPPGLVGPGELFF. The CDR3, as DNA: TGTGCCAGCAGCCCCCCGGGACTAGTTGGCCCCGGGGAGCTGTTTTTT.

The gene calls are TRBV5-6 and TRBJ2-2; tentative D call: TRBD2 (6 bases). The CDR3 has 15 residues. Germline V gene data show CDR1 as SGHDT and CDR2 as YYEEEE. V lost 6 bases and J lost 6, with 18 bases in between. The DNA of the CDR3 is TGTGCCAGCAAGTCGAGCCGGGAGAAAGCCGGGGAGCTGTTTTTT. Translation: CASKSSREKAGELFF.

CDR3 coding DNA: TGTGCCATCAGTGAAACAGGGGAGAGGCAGCCCCAGCATTTT. Residues: CAISETGERQPQHF. This rearrangement joins TRBV10-3 to TRBJ1-5, with TRBD1 identical over 7 bases. V shed 3 bases and J 7 bases; nucleotides not matched to a gene: 6. CDR1 and CDR2 (germline): ENHRY, SYGVKD. CDR3 length equals 14 residues.

The CDR3 DNA reads TGTGCCAGCTCACCCGGACAAACTGGGGCCAACGTCCTGACTTTC. Protein sequence: CASSPGQTGANVLTF. The chain links TRBV18 to TRBJ2-6; TRBD1 is a possible D gene (5 bases). The CDR3 has 15 residues. Per the germline V gene, CDR1 is KGHSH and CDR2 is LQKENI. Trimming took 3 bases from V and 2 from J, leaving 8 bases between them.

The chain joins TRBV7-9 to TRBJ1-1, with 7 bases fitting TRBD1. Losses at the gene ends were 2 bases for V and 3 bases for J; bases not matched to a gene: 6. CDR1 and CDR2 from the germline V gene are SEHNR and FQNEAQ (reference sequence). The CDR3 has 15 residues. The CDR3 here is CASSLMAGGYTEAFF. In nucleotides, the CDR3 is TGTGCCAGCAGCTTAATGGCAGGGGGATACACTGAAGCTTTCTTT.

This rearrangement joins TRBV18 to TRBJ2-7; TRBD2 matches at 12 bases. This CDR3 spans 16 amino acids. Germline CDR1 KGHSH, CDR2 LQKENI. Trimming took 4 bases from V and 2 from J; bases not matched to a gene: 6. In DNA, the CDR3 is TGTGCCAGCTCACGAGGACTAGCGGGGTCCCCCTACGAGCAGTACTTC. This encodes CASSRGLAGSPYEQYF.

With respect to this clone: A junction end diverges from the germline sequence, so it may reflect a read error. CDR3 amino acids: CSSSFRQGYNSPLHF. The CDR3 bases are TGTTCCAGCAGCTTCAGACAGGGTTATAATTCACCCCTCCACTTT. This chain connects TRBV7-9 to TRBJ1-6, with 7 bases aligning to TRBD1. Germline V CDR1 and CDR2: SEHNR, FQNEAQ (reference sequence). The CDR3 runs 15 residues. The complete variable domain, with remaining parts taken from reference TRBV7-9 and TRBJ1-6, reads DTGVSQNPRHKITKRGQNVTFRCDPISEHNRLYWYRQTLGQGPEFLTYFQNEAQLEKSRLLSDRFSAERPKGSFSTLEIQRTEQGDSAMYLCSSSFRQGYNSPLHFGNGTRLTVT.

The V gene is TRBV30, the J gene TRBJ2-7; D possibly corresponds to TRBD2 (6 bases). The CDR3 extends over 14 amino acids. The ends were cut back, 3 bases at V and 2 bases at J, with 14 bases in the middle. Germline-derived CDR1 and CDR2 are GTSNPN and SVGIG (reference sequence). CDR3 residues: CAWRAAGPTYEQYF. CDR3 coding DNA: TGTGCCTGGAGAGCTGCGGGGCCCACCTACGAGCAGTACTTC.

The rearrangement uses TRBV25-1 and TRBJ1-2, with TRBD1 identical over 10 bases. J lost 3 bases, V lost 8 bases, and 6 bases had no gene match. The germline CDR1 and CDR2 sequences are MGHDK and SYGVNS. The CDR3 runs 14 residues. The CDR3 region is CASRPTGGDYGYTF. The DNA of the CDR3 is TGTGCCAGCCGCCCGACAGGGGGCGACTATGGCTACACCTTC.

There are a few counts of this clone. The chain recombines TRBV19 with TRBJ1-5; unclear D gene. V dropped 1 base and J dropped 3 bases, with 7 bases sitting between them. Germline CDR1 is LNHDA and CDR2 is SQIVND (reference sequence). The CDR3 spans 14 residues. The CDR3 sequence: CASSIVTDNQPQHF. CDR3 coding DNA: TGTGCCAGTAGTATAGTAACAGACAATCAGCCCCAGCATTTT.

The J gene is TRBJ1-2, the V gene TRBV9; D is perhaps TRBD1 (6 bases). V dropped 2 bases and J dropped 3 bases, with 20 bases sitting between them. The CDR3 has 17 residues. Germline V gives CDR1 SGDLS, CDR2 YYNGEE. Here the CDR3 DNA reads TGTGCCAGCAGCGTTTGGGCAGGGGTTTCCCACGACTATGGCTACACCTTC. Amino acids: CASSVWAGVSHDYGYTF.

The CDR3 DNA is TGCGCCAGCAGCTGGACAGGAGACGGGGCCAACGTCCTGACTTTC. This sequence encodes CASSWTGDGANVLTF. J is TRBJ2-6 and V is TRBV5-1, with 7 bases fitting TRBD1. This CDR3 region has 15 residues. V lost 3 bases to trimming and J lost 4 bases; unmatched junction nucleotides: 4. Germline CDR1 is SGHRS and CDR2 is YFSETQ.

This clone has only a few counts. The rearrangement joins TRBV7-3 to TRBJ1-6; D perhaps matches TRBD1 (5 bases). The CDR3 covers 13 residues. Germline CDR1 reads SGHTA; CDR2 reads FQGTGA. The V gene lost 4 bases and the J gene lost 10 bases, with 11 bases spanning the gap. DNA for the CDR3: TGTGCCAGCAGCTCAGGGAATTACTCACCCCTCCACTTT. It yields the protein CASSSGNYSPLHF.

Only one count was recorded for this clone. The chain uses TRBV7-8 and TRBJ2-3; D unclear. CDR1 is SGHVS, CDR2 FQNEAQ, per germline. Trimming took 5 bases from V and 6 from J, leaving 9 bases between them. The CDR3 runs to 12 residues. CDR3 amino acids: CASSTYSDTQYF. CDR3 coding DNA: TGTGCCAGCAGCACATATTCGGATACGCAGTATTTT.

The genes are TRBV6-1 and TRBJ1-5; D is undetermined. CDR3 length equals 15 residues. From germline, CDR1 is MNHNS and CDR2 SASEGT. Trimming cost V 1 base and J 0 bases, with 7 bases left between them. CDR3 sequence reads: CASSEGTNSNQPQHF. Written as DNA, the CDR3 is TGTGCCAGCAGTGAAGGCACAAATAGCAATCAGCCCCAGCATTTT.

J is TRBJ2-5 and V is TRBV9; possibly TRBD2 for D (5 bases). Germline-derived CDR1 and CDR2 are SGDLS and YYNGEE. V was trimmed by 0 bases and J by 5 bases, leaving 11 bases between them. CDR3 size: 14 residues. The CDR3 DNA sequence: TGTGCCAGCAGCGTAGGAAGAAGAGGGGAGACCCAGTACTTC. This sequence encodes CASSVGRRGETQYF.

The rearrangement joins TRBV18 to TRBJ1-5, with TRBD1 as a possible D gene (5 bases). Germline CDR1 and CDR2: KGHSH and LQKENI. The germline V and J ends were trimmed by 1 base and 1 base, with 8 bases remaining between them. The CDR3 is made up of 15 amino acids. CDR3 nucleotide sequence: TGTGCCAGCTCACCACAACAGGCCAGCAATCAGCCCCAGCATTTT. Its protein is CASSPQQASNQPQHF.

This chain connects TRBV11-3 to TRBJ2-1, with 10 bases matching TRBD2. CDR1 and CDR2 (germline): SGHNT, YENEEA. The CDR3 sequence is 16 residues long. V dropped 1 base and J dropped 3; count of bases not matched to a gene: 3. CDR3 DNA: TGTGCCAGCAGCTTAGGAAAGCGGGGGGGCTACAATGAGCAGTTCTTC. Amino acid sequence: CASSLGKRGGYNEQFF.

The chain recombines TRBV25-1 with TRBJ1-1; TRBD1 matches 8 bases. V shed 4 bases and J 0 bases; nucleotides not matched to a gene: 7. CDR3 length equals 16 residues. Germline V gives CDR1 MGHDK, CDR2 SYGVNS. The CDR3 nucleotides read TGTGCCAGCAGTGCCCCCCGACAGGGGTTGAACACTGAAGCTTTCTTT. Translated: CASSAPRQGLNTEAFF.

This chain joins TRBV10-3 and TRBJ2-1, with 10 bases lining up with TRBD1. Germline V gives CDR1 ENHRY, CDR2 SYGVKD. Trimming at V came to 8 bases and at J to 3 bases, leaving 10 bases not matched to a gene. The CDR3 consists of 16 residues. The CDR3 coding sequence is TGTGCCATCGCGGCGGGGAGGACAGGGGGCTACAATGAGCAGTTCTTC. This codes for CAIAAGRTGGYNEQFF.

The chain is built from TRBV9 and TRBJ2-7; 13 bases agree with TRBD2. The CDR3 spans 14 residues. Germline-derived CDR1 and CDR2 are SGDLS and YYNGEE. The ends lost 4 bases at V and 7 bases at J; junction bases unmatched: 5. The CDR3 protein is CASSSGLAGWEQYF. The CDR3 bases are TGTGCCAGCAGCTCGGGACTAGCGGGGTGGGAGCAGTACTTC.

The chain has TRBV5-1 and TRBJ2-7; TRBD2 aligns across 11 bases. J lost 1 base, V lost 4 bases, and 4 bases had no gene match. Germline V lookup: CDR1 SGHRS, CDR2 YFSETQ. The CDR3 is made up of 15 amino acids. The CDR3 reads CASSPTSGVSYEQYF. The DNA for the CDR3 is TGCGCCAGCAGCCCGACTAGCGGGGTTTCCTACGAGCAGTACTTC.